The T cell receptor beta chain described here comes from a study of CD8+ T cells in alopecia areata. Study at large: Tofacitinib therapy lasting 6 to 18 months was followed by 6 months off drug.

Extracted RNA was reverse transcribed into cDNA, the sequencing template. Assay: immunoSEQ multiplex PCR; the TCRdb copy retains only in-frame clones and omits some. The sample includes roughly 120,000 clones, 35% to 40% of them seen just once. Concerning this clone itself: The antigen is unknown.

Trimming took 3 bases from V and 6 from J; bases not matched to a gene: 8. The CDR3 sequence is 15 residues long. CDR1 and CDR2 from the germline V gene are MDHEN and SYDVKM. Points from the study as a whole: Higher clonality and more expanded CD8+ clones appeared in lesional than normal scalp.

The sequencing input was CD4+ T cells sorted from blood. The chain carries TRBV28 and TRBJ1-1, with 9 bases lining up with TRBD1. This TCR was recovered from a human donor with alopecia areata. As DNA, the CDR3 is TGTGCCAGCAGTTTCGGGGACAGGGATTCGGCTGAAGCTTTCTTT. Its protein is CASSFGDRDSAEAFF.